The rows below give T cell receptor beta chains drawn from one sample of a study of shared clonotypes between healthy human individuals. Repertoires were generated with immunoSEQ multiplex PCR, while TCRdb's copy carries only in-frame clones and drops some. The table includes about 2.4 million clones, roughly 93% detected once. The sequenced sample consisted of naive CD4+ T cells from PBMCs. Receptors originate from a man aged 18-30 years in good health. Some clones in this sample may be carry-over from other donors' samples. The CDR3 runs from the conserved cysteine through the conserved F or W. A D gene is named only where the DNA matches it firmly. Rows may omit the clone size; those that give it use once, few, many or a size class.

J gene	CDR3 length	clone size	V gene	D gene	CDR3 protein	CDR3 DNA
TRBJ2-7	13	once	TRBV6-5	.	CASRRVGEYEQYF	TGTGCCAGCCGAAGGGTGGGGGAATACGAGCAGTACTTC
TRBJ2-2	17	.	TRBV30	TRBD2	CAWSDGLAGARAGELFF	TGTGCCTGGAGTGACGGACTAGCGGGAGCCCGGGCCGGGGAGCTGTTTTTT
TRBJ2-7	17	.	TRBV27	.	CASSLLRVRQGGYEQYF	TGTGCCAGCAGTTTATTGCGGGTGAGGCAGGGTGGTTACGAGCAGTACTTC
TRBJ2-1	15	.	TRBV9	.	CASSDRGGSYNEQFF	TGTGCCAGCAGCGACAGGGGAGGATCCTACAATGAGCAGTTCTTC
TRBJ2-3	11	.	TRBV20-1	.	CSARSPDTQYF	TGCAGTGCTAGATCCCCAGATACGCAGTATTTT
TRBJ1-4	15	.	TRBV6-5	.	CASSYLGGTNEKLFF	TGTGCCAGCAGTTACCTGGGGGGCACTAATGAAAAACTGTTTTTT
TRBJ1-5	13	.	TRBV29-1	.	CSVLTGSGQPQHF	TGCAGCGTTCTCACGGGCTCGGGTCAGCCCCAGCATTTT
TRBJ2-3	15	once	TRBV7-3	.	CASSLGGLGTDTQYF	TGTGCCAGCAGCTTAGGTGGGCTAGGAACAGATACGCAGTATTTT
TRBJ2-4	13	.	TRBV5-1	.	CASSTGPSDIQYF	TGCGCCAGCAGCACAGGCCCGTCGGACATTCAGTACTTC
TRBJ2-7	14	.	TRBV7-2	.	CASSWDHNSYEQYF	TGTGCCAGCAGCTGGGACCATAACTCCTACGAGCAGTACTTC
TRBJ2-3	16	.	TRBV27	.	CASSLFAGGSTDTQYF	TGTGCCAGCAGTTTATTCGCAGGGGGGAGCACAGATACGCAGTATTTT
TRBJ1-5	15	.	TRBV5-4	TRBD1	CASSLGTGKGQPQHF	TGTGCCAGCAGCTTGGGGACAGGGAAGGGTCAGCCCCAGCATTTT
TRBJ1-2	15	.	TRBV28	TRBD1	CASRNTGTGGSGYTF	TGTGCCAGCCGAAACACCGGGACAGGGGGTAGCGGCTACACCTTC
TRBJ2-1	15	.	TRBV30	.	CAWSPLLREGNEQFF	TGTGCCTGGAGCCCCCTATTGCGGGAAGGCAATGAGCAGTTCTTC
TRBJ1-2	11	.	TRBV10-2	.	CASSEDRSYTF	TGCGCCAGCAGTGAAGACAGATCCTACACCTTC
TRBJ2-7	15	.	TRBV6-5	.	CASSYSPGEAYEQYF	TGTGCCAGCAGTTACTCACCGGGGGAAGCCTACGAGCAGTACTTC
TRBJ2-3	17	.	TRBV7-2	.	CASRTLPGLPVTDTQYF	TGTGCCAGCAGGACACTACCGGGACTGCCAGTCACAGATACGCAGTATTTT
TRBJ2-7	14	.	TRBV11-2	.	CASSLDSGFYEQYF	TGTGCCAGCAGCTTAGATTCAGGATTCTACGAGCAGTACTTC
TRBJ1-1	13	once	TRBV28	TRBD1	CASRDRGPKGAFF	TGTGCCAGCAGGGACAGGGGGCCCAAGGGAGCTTTCTTT
TRBJ1-2	14	.	TRBV11-2	TRBD1	CASSLDRGFWGYTF	TGTGCCAGCAGCTTAGACAGGGGGTTTTGGGGCTACACCTTC
TRBJ2-7	16	once	TRBV7-2	.	CASRFTGTVQVYEQYF	TGTGCCAGCAGATTCACCGGGACGGTGCAAGTTTACGAGCAGTACTTC
TRBJ1-2	15	.	TRBV6-1	.	CASSVRDRSVYGYTF	TGTGCCAGCAGTGTACGCGACAGATCCGTCTATGGCTACACCTTC
TRBJ2-1	16	.	TRBV28	TRBD1	CASSPQGTGPLNEQFF	TGTGCCAGCAGTCCTCAGGGGACAGGGCCCCTCAATGAGCAGTTCTTC
TRBJ1-1	16	few	TRBV5-1	TRBD1	CASSQGTGGGRTEAFF	TGCGCCAGCAGCCAGGGGACAGGGGGCGGTCGCACTGAAGCTTTCTTT
TRBJ1-1	15	.	TRBV11-2	.	CASSAGTNMNTEAFF	TGTGCCAGCAGCGCCGGGACGAACATGAACACTGAAGCTTTCTTT
TRBJ2-3	13	once	TRBV7-2	.	CASSSAMGDTQYF	TGTGCCAGCAGTAGCGCTATGGGAGATACGCAGTATTTT
TRBJ1-2	15	.	TRBV7-9	.	CASLLWGAPNYGYTF	TGTGCCAGCCTCCTGTGGGGGGCGCCTAACTATGGCTACACCTTC
TRBJ1-2	11	.	TRBV2	.	CASTQIRDYTF	TGTGCCAGCACCCAAATCCGGGACTACACCTTC
TRBJ1-3	16	.	TRBV9	TRBD1	CASSWDSLSSGNTIYF	TGTGCCAGCAGCTGGGACAGCTTAAGCTCTGGAAACACCATATATTTT
TRBJ2-3	13	.	TRBV9	.	CASSPRGEDTQYF	TGTGCCAGCAGCCCTAGGGGTGAGGATACGCAGTATTTT
TRBJ2-3	15	.	TRBV7-9	.	CASSLYGVSTDTQYF	TGTGCCAGCAGCTTATATGGGGTATCAACAGATACGCAGTATTTT
TRBJ1-1	12	once	TRBV19	.	CASSHGTTEAFF	TGTGCCAGTAGCCACGGCACCACTGAAGCTTTCTTT
TRBJ2-7	16	.	TRBV7-8	TRBD2	CASSLDELAGGDEQYF	TGTGCCAGCAGCTTAGATGAACTAGCGGGAGGGGACGAGCAGTACTTC
TRBJ2-5	14	.	TRBV27	.	CASSWVGSPETQYF	TGTGCCAGCAGCTGGGTAGGATCCCCGGAGACCCAGTACTTC
TRBJ2-2	15	.	TRBV2	.	CASSGEISLTGELFF	TGTGCCAGCAGTGGCGAGATTTCGTTAACCGGGGAGCTGTTTTTT
TRBJ2-7	15	.	TRBV28	TRBD2	CASSLVAGGFYEQYF	TGTGCCAGCAGCTTAGTAGCGGGAGGGTTCTACGAGCAGTACTTC